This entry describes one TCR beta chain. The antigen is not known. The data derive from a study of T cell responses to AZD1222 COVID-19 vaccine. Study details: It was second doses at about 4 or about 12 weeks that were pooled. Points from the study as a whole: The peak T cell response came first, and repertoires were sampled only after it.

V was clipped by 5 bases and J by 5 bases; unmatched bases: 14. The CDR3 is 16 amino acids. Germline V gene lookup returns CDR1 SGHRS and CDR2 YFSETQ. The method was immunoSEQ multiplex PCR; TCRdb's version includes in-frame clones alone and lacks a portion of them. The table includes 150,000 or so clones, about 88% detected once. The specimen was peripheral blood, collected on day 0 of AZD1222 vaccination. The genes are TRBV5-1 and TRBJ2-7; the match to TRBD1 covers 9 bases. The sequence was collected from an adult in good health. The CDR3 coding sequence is TGCGCCAGCAGATCCTCCGCCGGGACAGGGTACCACGAGCAGTACTTC. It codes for CASRSSAGTGYHEQYF.